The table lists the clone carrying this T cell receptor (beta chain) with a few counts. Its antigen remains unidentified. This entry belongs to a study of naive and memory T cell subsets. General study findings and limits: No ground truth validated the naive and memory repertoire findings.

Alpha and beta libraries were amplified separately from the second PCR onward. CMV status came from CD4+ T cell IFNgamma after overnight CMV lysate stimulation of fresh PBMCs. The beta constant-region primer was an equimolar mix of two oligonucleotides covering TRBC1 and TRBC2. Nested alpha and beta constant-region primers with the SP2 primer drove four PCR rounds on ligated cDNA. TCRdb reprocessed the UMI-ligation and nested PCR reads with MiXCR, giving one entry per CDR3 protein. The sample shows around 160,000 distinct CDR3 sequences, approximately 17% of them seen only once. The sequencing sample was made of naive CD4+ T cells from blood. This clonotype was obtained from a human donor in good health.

The CDR3 protein is CSARTTSGRPWKETQYF. The CDR3 DNA follows: TGCAGTGCTAGAACGACTAGCGGGAGACCATGGAAAGAGACCCAGTACTTC. The rearrangement joins TRBV20-1 to TRBJ2-5; 12 bases fit TRBD2. This CDR3 is built from 17 residues. The V gene's germline CDR1 is DFQATT and CDR2 SNEGSKA (reference sequence). J gave up 3 bases and V 2 bases, and 10 bases lay outside the gene matches.